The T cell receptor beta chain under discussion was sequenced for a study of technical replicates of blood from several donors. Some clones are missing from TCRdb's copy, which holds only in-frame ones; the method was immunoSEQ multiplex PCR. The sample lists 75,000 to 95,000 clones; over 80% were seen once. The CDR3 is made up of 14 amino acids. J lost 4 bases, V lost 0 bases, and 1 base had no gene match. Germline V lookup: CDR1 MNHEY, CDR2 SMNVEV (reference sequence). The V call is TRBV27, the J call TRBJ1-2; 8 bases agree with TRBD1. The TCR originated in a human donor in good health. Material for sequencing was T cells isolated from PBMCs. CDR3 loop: CASSLSGQVYGYTF. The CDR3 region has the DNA TGTGCCAGCAGTTTATCGGGACAGGTCTATGGCTACACCTTC.